This T cell receptor (beta chain) came from a study of T-cell reconstitution after alpha-beta-depleted transplantation in children (dated by TCRdb to about 2016). Concerning the study at large: T-cell immune reconstitution after TCRalphabeta/CD19-depleted allogeneic hematopoietic cell transplantation in children was quantitatively tracked in the study by means of TCR repertoire profiling. Study-wide findings and limitations: The apparently early recovery of alphabetaT-cell counts about two months after transplant reportedly depended on only several hundred rapidly expanded clones that came from non-depleted graft cells. The frequencies of hyperexpanded clones fell over the following months, and after one year, T-cell counts and TCRbeta diversity were mostly attributed to newly produced T cells. In some patients, high TCRbeta diversity at day 60 was attributed to recipient T cells and intrathymic progenitors that had survived conditioning.

This specimen's treatment or condition label, interpreted: allogeneic hematopoietic cell transplantation with graft depleted of TCRalphabeta T cells and CD19 B cells. Transplant recipients were children who received TCRalphabeta/CD19-depleted allogeneic hematopoietic cell grafts. Details on this clonotype: The clone's antigen remains unknown. The input lacks base qualities; no much larger clone sits a single base away.

Library creation used PCR. For sequencing, an Illumina HiSeq 2500 was employed. Molecular barcoding was employed in the preparation of TCR libraries, with unique molecular identifiers being used to normalize TCRbeta repertoire quantification. Clones were called with MiXCR by TCRdb after fastp trimmed the public reads at Q25, and only in-frame beta chains were retained. Rows are unified per CDR3 protein, each entry keeping the most common DNA and genes. The sample table contains fewer than 550,000 distinct CDR3 sequences; only one count was recorded for about an eighth of them. The ten top clones hold about 15% of the sample. V loses 0 bases, J loses 4 bases, and the germline ends lie 9 bases apart. Its CDR3 holds 15 amino acids, cysteine through phenylalanine. The only DNA kept is the CDR3, 45 bases in frame from the first base. The germline V gene specifies WSHSY as CDR1 and SAAADI as CDR2.

The chain was built from TRBV10-2 and TRBJ1-4, with TRBD1 as a weak D call on 5 bases. Here the sequenced sample was PBMCs, mostly from graft donor cells, taken 180 days after TCRalphabeta/CD19-depleted stem cell transplant. The receptor comes from a female patient younger than 10 who had a stem cell transplant for aplastic anemia, so the T cells may come from the graft donor. The sequence in DNA is TGCGCCAGCAGTGAGTCTGGGGGGATTAATGAAAAACTGTTTTTT. Its protein is CASSESGGINEKLFF.